A selection of T cell receptor beta chains follows, all from one sample in a study of cytotoxic CD8 clonotypes in ibrutinib-treated CLL. Using immunoSEQ multiplex PCR, the repertoire was profiled, and TCRdb retains in-frame clones only, with some absent. The table has 200,000 to 250,000 clones, roughly 79% seen once. The starting material was PBMCs, obtained after 12 months of ibrutinib treatment. These receptors were obtained from a human donor with chronic lymphocytic leukemia. CDR3s include the opening cysteine and the closing phenylalanine or tryptophan. Each record gives: D gene, J gene, CDR3 length, clone size, V gene, CDR3 DNA, CDR3 protein. A D gene is named only where the DNA matches it firmly. Clone size is given for some rows only: seen once, a few or many times, or a class if the clone is expanded.

.	TRBJ1-5	14	once	TRBV18	TGTGCCAGCTCACCTAGGGTCCTCGGCCAGCCCCAGCATTTT	CASSPRVLGQPQHF
TRBD1	TRBJ2-1	15	many	TRBV7-3	TGTGCCAGCAGCCCGGCGACAGGGTCAAGTTCTGAGCAGTTCTTC	CASSPATGSSSEQFF
TRBD1	TRBJ2-2	16	.	TRBV27	TGTGCCAGCAGTTCATACAGGGGCCGGGGCACCGGGGAGCTGTTTTTT	CASSSYRGRGTGELFF
.	TRBJ2-1	15	.	TRBV2	TGTGCCAGCAGTGATGCAAGGGGCTCCTACAATGAGCAGTTCTTC	CASSDARGSYNEQFF
TRBD1	TRBJ2-7	15	.	TRBV5-5	TGTGCCAGCAGACCGGACAGGGGGTACCACTACGAGCAGTACTTC	CASRPDRGYHYEQYF
.	TRBJ2-5	16	.	TRBV19	TGTGCCACCACCCGAAGGGAAGGGGCGAACCAAGAGACCCAGTACTTC	CATTRREGANQETQYF
TRBD2	TRBJ2-3	16	once	TRBV27	TGTGCCAGCAGTTTATGGCAGACTAGCGGCACAGATACGCAGTATTTT	CASSLWQTSGTDTQYF
.	TRBJ2-5	16	few	TRBV28	TGTGCCAGCAGTTCCCGGCCGGGTAGGGGCGGGGAGACCCAGTACTTC	CASSSRPGRGGETQYF
.	TRBJ1-6	13	few	TRBV6-5	TGTGCCATAAGGAGCGGGGAGGCTTCACCCCTCCACTTT	CAIRSGEASPLHF
.	TRBJ1-2	13	.	TRBV5-1	TGCGCCAGCAGCCCGGGGAGGGGCGATGGCTACACCTTC	CASSPGRGDGYTF